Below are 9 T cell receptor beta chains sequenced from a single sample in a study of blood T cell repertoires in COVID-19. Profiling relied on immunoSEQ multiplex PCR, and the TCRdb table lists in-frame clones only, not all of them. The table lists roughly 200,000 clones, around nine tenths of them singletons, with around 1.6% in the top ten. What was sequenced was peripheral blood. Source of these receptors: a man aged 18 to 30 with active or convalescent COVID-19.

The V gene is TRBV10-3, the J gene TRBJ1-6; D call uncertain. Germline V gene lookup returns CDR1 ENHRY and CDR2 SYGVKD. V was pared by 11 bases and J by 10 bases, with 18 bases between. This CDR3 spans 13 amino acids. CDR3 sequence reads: CACATGGSSPLHF. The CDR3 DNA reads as TGTGCCTGTGCGACGGGAGGGAGCTCACCCCTCCACTTT.

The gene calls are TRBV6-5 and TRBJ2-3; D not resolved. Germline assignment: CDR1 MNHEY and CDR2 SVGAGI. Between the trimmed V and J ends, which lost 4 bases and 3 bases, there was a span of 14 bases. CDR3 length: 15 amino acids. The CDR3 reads CASSFLKPGTDTQYF. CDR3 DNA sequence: TGTGCCAGCAGTTTCCTAAAACCAGGTACAGATACGCAGTATTTT.

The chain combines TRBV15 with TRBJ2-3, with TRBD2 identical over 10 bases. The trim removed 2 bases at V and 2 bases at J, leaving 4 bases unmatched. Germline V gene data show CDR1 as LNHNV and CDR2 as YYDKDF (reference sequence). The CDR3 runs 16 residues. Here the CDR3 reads CATSRLAGAYTDTQYF. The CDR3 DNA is TGTGCCACCAGCAGACTAGCGGGAGCGTACACAGATACGCAGTATTTT.

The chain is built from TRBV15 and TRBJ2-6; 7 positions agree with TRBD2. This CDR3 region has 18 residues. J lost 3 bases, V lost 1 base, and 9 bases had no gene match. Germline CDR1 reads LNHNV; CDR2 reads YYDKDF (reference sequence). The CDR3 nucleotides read TGTGCCACCAGCAGAGGGGGTCAGTCTAGCGGTGGGGCCAACGTCCTGACTTTC. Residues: CATSRGGQSSGGANVLTF.

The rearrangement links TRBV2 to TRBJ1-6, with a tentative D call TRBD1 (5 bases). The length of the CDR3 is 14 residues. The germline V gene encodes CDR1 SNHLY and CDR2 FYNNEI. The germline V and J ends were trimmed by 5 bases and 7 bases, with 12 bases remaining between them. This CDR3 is CASSSRVGNSPLHF. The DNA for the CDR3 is TGTGCCAGCAGTTCCAGGGTGGGGAATTCACCCCTCCACTTT.

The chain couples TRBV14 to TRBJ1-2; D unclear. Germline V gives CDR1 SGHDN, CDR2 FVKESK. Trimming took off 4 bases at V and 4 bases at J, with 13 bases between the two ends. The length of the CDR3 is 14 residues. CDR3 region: CASSPGWLSYGYTF. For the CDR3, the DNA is TGTGCCAGCAGCCCAGGTTGGTTAAGCTATGGCTACACCTTC. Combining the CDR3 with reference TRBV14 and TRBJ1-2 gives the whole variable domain EAGVTQFPSHSVIEKGQTVTLRCDPISGHDNLYWYRRVMGKEIKFLLHFVKESKQDESGMPNNRFLAERTGGTYSTLKVQPAELEDSGVYFCASSPGWLSYGYTFGSGTRLTVV.

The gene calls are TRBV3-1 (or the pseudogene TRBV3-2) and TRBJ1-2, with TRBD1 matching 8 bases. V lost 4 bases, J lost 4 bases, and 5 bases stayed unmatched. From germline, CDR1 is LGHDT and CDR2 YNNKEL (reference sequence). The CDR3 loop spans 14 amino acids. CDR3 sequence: CASSPGQGTYGYTF. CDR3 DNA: TGTGCCAGCAGCCCCGGACAGGGAACCTATGGCTACACCTTC.

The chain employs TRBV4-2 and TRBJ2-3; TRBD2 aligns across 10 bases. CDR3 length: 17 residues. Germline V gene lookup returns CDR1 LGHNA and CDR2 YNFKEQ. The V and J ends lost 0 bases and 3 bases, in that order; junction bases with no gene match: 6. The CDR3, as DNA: TGTGCCAGCAGCCAAGATTCGTCTAGCGGGAGAACAGATACGCAGTATTTT. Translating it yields CASSQDSSSGRTDTQYF.

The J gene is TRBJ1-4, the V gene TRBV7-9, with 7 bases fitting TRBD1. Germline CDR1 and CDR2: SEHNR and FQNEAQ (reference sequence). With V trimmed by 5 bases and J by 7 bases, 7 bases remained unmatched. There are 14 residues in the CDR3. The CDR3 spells CASSRRDRLEKLFF. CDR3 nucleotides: TGTGCCAGCAGCCGACGGGACAGACTTGAAAAACTGTTTTTT.